A selection of T cell receptor beta chains follows, all from one sample in a study of blood T cells in healthy people across ages. MiXCR, run by TCRdb on the 5' RACE reads, gives a single entry per CDR3 protein. Of some 760,000 distinct CDR3 sequences listed, 20% to 30% are singletons. The sample was also linked to a second study, of T cells of mothers and their children.

Sequences were obtained from blood. These receptors were taken from a boy between 10 and 17 years old in good health. Each CDR3 is given with its conserved first and last residue. D genes are given only for firm matches. Clone size is stated in some rows and not others, as once, few, many or a class when expanded.

>TRBV20-1|NA|NA|TRBJ1-4|14
TGCAGTGCTAGAGAAAGGACAACTAATGAAAAACTGTTTTTT
CSARERTTNEKLFF
>TRBV13|NA|NA|TRBJ1-6|15
TGTGCCAGCAGCTTAGGAGGGCACCATAATTCACCCCTCCACTTT
CASSLGGHHNSPLHF
>TRBV12-3/TRBV12-4|few|TRBD2|TRBJ2-1|18
TGTGCCAGCAGTTTTCTAGCGGGAAGGACTAGCTCCTACAATGAGCAGTTCTTC
CASSFLAGRTSSYNEQFF
>TRBV6-1|few|TRBD2|TRBJ2-4|14
TGTGCCGGCAGTGAAGCGGGGACCAAAAACATTCAGTACTTC
CAGSEAGTKNIQYF
>TRBV5-6|NA|NA|TRBJ1-2|14
TGTGCCAGCGGGGGGCCGGGACCCAACTATGGCTACACCTTC
CASGGPGPNYGYTF
>TRBV9|few|NA|TRBJ2-1|16
TGTGCCAGCAGCTTCAGTGGGCTAGTCGAATGGGATGAGCAGTTCTTC
CASSFSGLVEWDEQFF
>TRBV5-1|NA|NA|TRBJ1-1|13
TGCGCCAGCAGCTTGTCCTCGGGGGCAGAAGCTTTCTTT
CASSLSSGAEAFF
>TRBV3-1|few|NA|TRBJ1-6|16
TGTGCCAGCAGCCGCGGAAGTGGGTCCTATAATTCACCCCTCCACTTT
CASSRGSGSYNSPLHF
>TRBV7-9|once|NA|TRBJ2-1|12
TGTGCCAGCAGCCTCAGAGACTATGAGCAGTTCTTC
CASSLRDYEQFF
>TRBV7-2|NA|NA|TRBJ2-4|14
TGTGCCAGCAGCTTAAGACAGAACAAAAACATTCAGTACTTC
CASSLRQNKNIQYF
>TRBV29-1|few|TRBD1|TRBJ1-1|14
TGCAGCGTTGTAGGGGACAGGGATCGGTTGGGGGCTTTCTTT
CSVVGDRDRLGAFF